What follows describes a single TCR beta chain. Its antigen is as yet unknown. V was shortened by 3 bases and J by 1 base, with 13 bases between the two germline ends. Germline V gene lookup returns CDR1 MNHEY and CDR2 SMNVEV (reference sequence). The CDR3 runs 15 residues. The data derive from a study of beta chain features in type 1 diabetes. The overall study: Patients did not differ from healthy donors in age, gender or cell yield.

Isolated RNA was reverse transcribed in full, so expressed TCRB transcripts were sequenced. Libraries were prepared by immunoSEQ multiplex PCR; TCRdb keeps only in-frame clonotypes and omits some of them. Found here are some 170,000 clones, roughly 59% of them singletons; the top ten hold 0.08% to 0.1%. Markers CD45RO/CCR7/CD25/CD127/CD95/CD27 served to sort CD4+ naive, central memory, regulatory and stem cell-like memory cells. Points from the study as a whole: Patients with type 1 diabetes showed fewer VDJ junction insertions and more deletions. There was a moderate but significant shortening of TCRB CDR3s in all four CD4+ subsets of Type 1 diabetes patients.

Sequenced sample: naive CD4+ T cells from blood. The J gene is TRBJ2-7, the V gene TRBV27; D might be TRBD1 or TRBD2, each matching 6 bases. This clonotype was sampled from a man younger than 40 with type 1 diabetes. CDR3 region: CASSLLRGESYEQYF. The DNA of the CDR3 is TGTGCCAGCAGTTTGTTGAGGGGGGAGTCCTACGAGCAGTACTTC.